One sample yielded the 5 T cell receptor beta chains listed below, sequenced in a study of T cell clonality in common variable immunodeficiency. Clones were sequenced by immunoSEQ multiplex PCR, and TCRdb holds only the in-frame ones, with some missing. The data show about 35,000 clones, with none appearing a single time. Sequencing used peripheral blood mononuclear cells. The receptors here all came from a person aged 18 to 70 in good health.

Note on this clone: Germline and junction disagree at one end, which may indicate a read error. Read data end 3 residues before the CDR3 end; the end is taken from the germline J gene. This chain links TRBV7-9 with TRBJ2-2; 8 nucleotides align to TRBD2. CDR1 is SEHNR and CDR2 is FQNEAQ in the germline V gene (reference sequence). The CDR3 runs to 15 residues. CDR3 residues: CSSSLAGTGANVLFF. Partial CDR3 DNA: TGTTCCAGCAGCTTAGCGGGGACTGGGGCCAACGTG.

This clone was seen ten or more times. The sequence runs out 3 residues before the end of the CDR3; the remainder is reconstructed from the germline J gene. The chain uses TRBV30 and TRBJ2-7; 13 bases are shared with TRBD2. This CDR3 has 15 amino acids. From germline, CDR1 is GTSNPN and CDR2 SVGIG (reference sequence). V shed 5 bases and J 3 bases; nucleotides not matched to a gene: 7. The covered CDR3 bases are TGTGCCTGGGATCCAGGACTAGCGGGAGTCTACGAG. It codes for CAWDPGLAGVYE. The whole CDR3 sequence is CAWDPGLAGVYEQYF.

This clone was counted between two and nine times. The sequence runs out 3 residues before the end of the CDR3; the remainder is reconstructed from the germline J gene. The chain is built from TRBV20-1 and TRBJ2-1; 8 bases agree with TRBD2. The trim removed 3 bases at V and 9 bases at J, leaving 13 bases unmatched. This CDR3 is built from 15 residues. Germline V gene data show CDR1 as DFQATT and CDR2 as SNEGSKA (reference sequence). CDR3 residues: CSASPPGLVVGEQFF. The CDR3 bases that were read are TGCAGTGCTAGTCCCCCGGGACTAGTTGTCGGTGAG.

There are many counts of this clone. The part of the CDR3 DNA that was read is TGCAGTGCTAGCACAGGTAGTGGGAGCAATCAGCCG. Its protein product is CSASTGSGSNQP. The full-length CDR3 reads as CSASTGSGSNQPQYF. The chain joins TRBV20-1 to TRBJ2-3; perhaps D is TRBD1 or TRBD2 (5 bases each). The read is 3 residues too short to cover the CDR3 end, so that end is filled in from the germline J gene. Germline V gives CDR1 DFQATT, CDR2 SNEGSKA (reference sequence). The CDR3 totals 15 residues.

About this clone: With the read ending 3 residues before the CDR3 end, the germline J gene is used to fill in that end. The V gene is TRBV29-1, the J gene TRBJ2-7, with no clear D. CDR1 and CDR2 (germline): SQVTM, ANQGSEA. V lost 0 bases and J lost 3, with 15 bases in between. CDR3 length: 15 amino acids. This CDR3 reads CSVEDSFGSIYEQYF. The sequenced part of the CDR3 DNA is TGCAGCGTTGAAGATAGCTTCGGCAGCATCTACGAG.